These 26 T cell receptor beta chains were sequenced from one sample in a study of T cell changes during pregnancy in multiple sclerosis. The method was immunoSEQ multiplex PCR; TCRdb's version includes in-frame clones alone and lacks a portion of them. The sample yields about 48,000 clones, approximately 88% seen once. The sequencing here drew on CD4+ T cells from peripheral blood mononuclear cells, taken in the second trimester of pregnancy. All receptors come from a female donor with multiple sclerosis, enrolled in a pregnancy study.

CDR3 coding DNA: TGCGCCAGCAGTGAGAGGGTACAGGGGGACACCGGGGAGCTGTTTTTT. It codes for CASSERVQGDTGELFF. J is TRBJ2-2 and V is TRBV10-1; 8 bases are a match to TRBD1. The V gene's germline CDR1 is WNHNN and CDR2 SYGVQD (reference sequence). CDR3 size: 16 residues. Unmatched junction bases numbered 5, after V lost 2 bases and J lost 3 bases.

The chain combines TRBV19 with TRBJ2-7; 10 positions match TRBD2. The CDR3 sequence is 14 residues long. V gave up 4 bases and J gave up 2 bases; unmatched junction bases: 2. CDR1 and CDR2 from the germline V gene are LNHDA and SQIVND (reference sequence). CDR3 sequence (DNA): TGTGCCAGTAGTAGGACTAGCGGTCCCTACGAGCAGTACTTC. Protein product: CASSRTSGPYEQYF.

Written as DNA, the CDR3 is TGTGCCAGCAGTGGGACTAGCGGAGAGGATGAGCAGTTCTTC. It is translated as CASSGTSGEDEQFF. This chain connects TRBV2 to TRBJ2-1, with 10 bases that match TRBD2. The CDR3 extends over 14 amino acids. Per germline, CDR1 SNHLY and CDR2 FYNNEI. Losses at the gene ends were 4 bases for V and 8 bases for J; bases not matched to a gene: 5.

This clone was observed a handful of times. The V call is TRBV5-4, the J call TRBJ2-1; no clear D. Germline V gene sequence: CDR1 SGHNT, CDR2 YYREEE (reference sequence). This CDR3 spans 13 amino acids. V was cut by 0 bases and J by 6 bases, with 7 bases left in between. CDR3: CASSLEALNEQFF. The DNA for the CDR3 is TGTGCCAGCAGCTTGGAAGCCCTCAATGAGCAGTTCTTC.

This clone was detected once. This sequence joins TRBV18 and TRBJ2-2; 7 bases fit TRBD2. V trimming: 6 bases; J trimming: 2 bases; junction bases outside the gene matches: 12. Germline CDR1 reads KGHSH; CDR2 reads LQKENI. This CDR3 has 17 residues. CDR3 sequence reads: CASSTLAEVSNTGELFF. The CDR3 DNA is TGTGCCAGCTCGACCCTAGCGGAAGTTTCTAACACCGGGGAGCTGTTTTTT.

DNA for the CDR3: TGTGCCAGCAGCTCCAGCCGTGGACGACAGGGGGTATCAGGTGGCTACACCTTC. Protein product: CASSSSRGRQGVSGGYTF. The rearrangement joins TRBV5-4 to TRBJ1-2; TRBD1 agrees at 9 bases. CDR3 size: 18 residues. Germline V CDR1 and CDR2: SGHNT, YYREEE (reference sequence). With V trimmed by 3 bases and J by 7 bases, 19 bases remained unmatched.

The V and J genes are TRBV6-1 and TRBJ2-7; D is possibly TRBD2 (5 bases). Trimming removed 1 base from V and 1 base from J, with 20 bases in between. Germline CDR1 is MNHNS and CDR2 is SASEGT. The CDR3 has 18 residues. Written as DNA, the CDR3 is TGTGCCAGCAGTGAAGGCGTCAGAGGGTTGTTTGGATCCTACGAGCAGTACTTC. It codes for CASSEGVRGLFGSYEQYF.

This clone was counted a few times. The V call is TRBV28, the J call TRBJ1-4; maybe TRBD1 (5 bases). The germline V gene encodes CDR1 MDHEN and CDR2 SYDVKM. There are 13 residues in the CDR3. V lost 6 bases, J lost 4 bases, and 9 bases lay in between. CDR3 protein: CASRRDFNEKLFF. CDR3 nucleotide sequence: TGTGCCAGCAGAAGGGACTTTAATGAAAAACTGTTTTTT.

The chain links TRBV6-5 to TRBJ2-1; 11 bases align to TRBD2. The CDR3 has 11 residues. The germline V gene has CDR1 MNHEY and CDR2 SVGAGI. V trimming: 6 bases; J trimming: 15 bases; junction bases outside the gene matches: 4. The CDR3 coding sequence is TGTGCCAGCAGCCTTAGCGGGAGGGCGTTCTTC. Encoded protein: CASSLSGRAFF.

This chain uses TRBV6-1 with TRBJ1-2; 7 bases are shared with TRBD1. In germline, CDR1 is MNHNS, CDR2 SASEGT. The CDR3 covers 13 residues. V gave up 6 bases and J gave up 4 bases; unmatched junction bases: 5. The CDR3 nucleotides read TGTGCCAGCAGGGGGACAGCTTCCTATGGCTACACCTTC. The encoded protein is CASRGTASYGYTF.

The gene calls are TRBV19 and TRBJ2-7, with 7 positions matching TRBD2. V dropped 3 bases and J dropped 7; count of bases not matched to a gene: 12. Per the germline V gene, CDR1 is LNHDA and CDR2 is SQIVND (reference sequence). The CDR3 runs to 15 residues. The CDR3 nucleotides are TGTGCCAGTAGTATGGGACTACCGTACAGCGGGGAGCAGTACTTC. Translation gives CASSMGLPYSGEQYF. Looking up the rest from reference TRBV19 and TRBJ2-7 gives the full variable domain: DGGITQSPKYLFRKEGQNVTLSCEQNLNHDAMYWYRQDPGQGLRLIYYSQIVNDFQKGDIAEGYSVSREKKESFPLTVTSAQKNPTAFYLCASSMGLPYSGEQYFGPGTRLTVT.

The CDR3 is CASSFTAEFTDTQYF. In DNA form, the CDR3 reads TGCGCCAGCAGCTTTACAGCTGAATTCACAGATACGCAGTATTTT. The V gene is TRBV5-1, the J gene TRBJ2-3; D not certain. The CDR3 extends over 15 amino acids. V was cut by 2 bases and J by 2 bases, with 12 bases left in between. CDR1 SGHRS and CDR2 YFSETQ come from the germline V gene. The full variable domain, in which reference TRBV5-1 and TRBJ2-3 provide the parts outside the CDR3, is KAGVTQTPRYLIKTRGQQVTLSCSPISGHRSVSWYQQTPGQGLQFLFEYFSETQRNKGNFPGRFSGRQFSNSRSEMNVSTLELGDSALYLCASSFTAEFTDTQYFGPGTRLTVL.

The rearrangement links TRBV14 to TRBJ2-2, with D tentatively TRBD1 (6 bases). The CDR3 has 15 amino acids. The germline gives CDR1 SGHDN, CDR2 FVKESK. V lost 3 bases and J lost 5, with 13 bases in between. CDR3 DNA: TGTGCCAGCAGCCATTCGCAGGGGACAACCGGGGAGCTGTTTTTT. Its protein product is CASSHSQGTTGELFF.

The V gene is TRBV30, the J gene TRBJ2-3, with D perhaps TRBD2 (6 bases). The ends were cut back, 3 bases at V and 3 bases at J, with 13 bases in the middle. Germline V CDR1 and CDR2: GTSNPN, SVGIG (reference sequence). The CDR3 is made up of 14 amino acids. The CDR3 nucleotides read TGTGCCTGGAGCTTGGGCGGGAATACAGATACGCAGTATTTT. Protein: CAWSLGGNTDTQYF.

V is TRBV5-1 and J is TRBJ2-2; maybe TRBD2 (6 bases). This CDR3 has 14 amino acids. Germline V gene data show CDR1 as SGHRS and CDR2 as YFSETQ. Trimming took off 0 bases at V and 7 bases at J, with 10 bases between the two ends. The CDR3 sequence: CASSLGLEVGELFF. As DNA, the CDR3 is TGCGCCAGCAGCTTGGGACTAGAAGTCGGGGAGCTGTTTTTT. Based on the CDR3 plus reference TRBV5-1 and TRBJ2-2, the full variable domain is KAGVTQTPRYLIKTRGQQVTLSCSPISGHRSVSWYQQTPGQGLQFLFEYFSETQRNKGNFPGRFSGRQFSNSRSEMNVSTLELGDSALYLCASSLGLEVGELFFGEGSRLTVL.

This chain links TRBV28 with TRBJ1-5, with 7 bases that match TRBD1. Germline V gene sequence: CDR1 MDHEN, CDR2 SYDVKM. V lost 7 bases, J lost 0 bases, and 3 bases stayed unmatched. The CDR3 consists of 14 residues. The CDR3 spells CASTTGSSNQPQHF. Here the CDR3 DNA reads TGTGCCAGCACGACAGGGAGTAGCAATCAGCCCCAGCATTTT.

The V gene is TRBV11-1, the J gene TRBJ1-1; no reliable D call. This CDR3 spans 12 amino acids. Deletions cut 7 bases from V and 0 bases from J, with 6 bases between. Germline V gene data show CDR1 as SGHAT and CDR2 as FQDESV (reference sequence). CDR3 nucleotide sequence: TGTGCCAGCAAGAGGTTGAACACTGAAGCTTTCTTT. Translated: CASKRLNTEAFF.

The chain carries TRBV18 and TRBJ2-1; TRBD2 might be the D (6 bases). CDR3 length: 18 residues. V was shortened by 3 bases and J by 9 bases, with 27 bases between the two germline ends. Germline CDR1 and CDR2: KGHSH and LQKENI. The CDR3: CASSPMRMASVLVGEQFF. The CDR3 region has the DNA TGTGCCAGCTCACCTATGCGCATGGCTAGCGTCCTAGTCGGTGAGCAGTTCTTC.

The chain carries TRBV28 and TRBJ1-2, with D perhaps matching TRBD1 (6 bases). The germline V gene has CDR1 MDHEN and CDR2 SYDVKM. Between the trimmed V and J ends, which lost 7 bases and 4 bases, there was a span of 10 bases. CDR3 length: 12 residues. The CDR3 DNA reads as TGTGCCAGCACCTCACAGGGCTATGGCTACACCTTC. Its protein is CASTSQGYGYTF.

This sequence joins TRBV14 and TRBJ1-1, with D maybe TRBD1 (6 bases). This CDR3 has 16 amino acids. V lost 6 bases and J lost 3, with 20 bases in between. CDR1 is SGHDN, CDR2 FVKESK, per germline. The CDR3 reads CASSQTGGPGDTEAFF. DNA for the CDR3: TGTGCCAGCAGTCAGACGGGCGGCCCAGGGGACACTGAAGCTTTCTTT.

V and J are TRBV10-2 and TRBJ2-6; 7 positions agree with TRBD2. The V gene end was trimmed by 4 bases and the J gene end by 1 base; junction bases not matched to a gene: 7. Germline-derived CDR1 and CDR2 are WSHSY and SAAADI. CDR3 size: 17 residues. The CDR3 nucleotides read TGCGCCAGCAGTGCGCCTAGCGGCCCGTCTGGGGCCAACGTCCTGACTTTC. This gives the protein CASSAPSGPSGANVLTF.

The chain has TRBV19 and TRBJ2-2; possible D gene TRBD1, 5 bases. Germline V CDR1 and CDR2: LNHDA, SQIVND (reference sequence). Trimming took 4 bases from V and 5 from J, leaving 11 bases between them. The CDR3 is 14 amino acids. The CDR3 reads CASSKDITTGELFF. The CDR3 DNA reads as TGTGCCAGTAGTAAGGACATAACTACCGGGGAGCTGTTTTTT.

This chain joins TRBV28 and TRBJ1-3, with TRBD1 matching 7 bases. The length of the CDR3 is 16 residues. Trimming cost V 6 bases and J 0 bases; bases outside gene matches: 8. Germline V gene sequence: CDR1 MDHEN, CDR2 SYDVKM. CDR3 residues: CASRPPGQFSGNTIYF. In DNA, the CDR3 is TGTGCCAGCAGGCCACCGGGACAGTTCTCTGGAAACACCATATATTTT.

The chain links TRBV28 to TRBJ2-7; D remains unclear. CDR3 length equals 11 residues. Germline V CDR1 and CDR2: MDHEN, SYDVKM. Trimming pared 6 bases from V and 0 bases from J, leaving 3 bases between. The CDR3 reads CASSISYEQYF. The CDR3 DNA sequence: TGTGCCAGCAGCATCTCCTACGAGCAGTACTTC.

This chain joins TRBV30 and TRBJ2-3, with 12 bases aligning to TRBD2. Per germline, CDR1 GTSNPN and CDR2 SVGIG (reference sequence). The CDR3 contains 19 residues. V lost 2 bases to trimming and J lost 0 bases; unmatched junction nucleotides: 12. The chain's CDR3 is CAWSLTSGRTRSSTDTQYF. CDR3 DNA sequence: TGTGCCTGGAGTCTTACTAGCGGGAGGACCAGATCTAGCACAGATACGCAGTATTTT.

The chain uses TRBV5-1 and TRBJ2-1, with a possible D match to TRBD2 (6 bases). CDR3 size: 16 residues. Per the germline V gene, CDR1 is SGHRS and CDR2 is YFSETQ. The ends were cut back, 4 bases at V and 1 base at J, with 15 bases in the middle. The CDR3 loop reads CASSRKRVASYNEQFF. CDR3 nucleotide sequence: TGCGCCAGCAGCCGAAAGCGGGTCGCATCCTACAATGAGCAGTTCTTC.